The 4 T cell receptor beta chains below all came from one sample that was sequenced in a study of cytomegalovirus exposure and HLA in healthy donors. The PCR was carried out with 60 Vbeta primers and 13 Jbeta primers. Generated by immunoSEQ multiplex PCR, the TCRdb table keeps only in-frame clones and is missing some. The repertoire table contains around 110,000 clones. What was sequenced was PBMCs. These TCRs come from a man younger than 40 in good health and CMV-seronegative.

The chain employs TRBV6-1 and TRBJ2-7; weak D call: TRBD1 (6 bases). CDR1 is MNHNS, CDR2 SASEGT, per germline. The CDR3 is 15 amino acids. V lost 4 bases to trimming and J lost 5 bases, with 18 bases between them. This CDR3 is CASSGWTAWGDEQYF. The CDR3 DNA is TGTGCCAGCAGTGGCTGGACAGCTTGGGGCGACGAGCAGTACTTC.

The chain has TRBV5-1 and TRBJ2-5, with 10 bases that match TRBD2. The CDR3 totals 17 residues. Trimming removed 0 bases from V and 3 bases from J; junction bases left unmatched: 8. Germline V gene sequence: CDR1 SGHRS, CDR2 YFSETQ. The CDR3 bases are TGCGCCAGCAGCTTGGGATTAGCGGGGGGAACCGAAGAGACCCAGTACTTC. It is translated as CASSLGLAGGTEETQYF. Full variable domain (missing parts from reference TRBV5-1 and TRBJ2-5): KAGVTQTPRYLIKTRGQQVTLSCSPISGHRSVSWYQQTPGQGLQFLFEYFSETQRNKGNFPGRFSGRQFSNSRSEMNVSTLELGDSALYLCASSLGLAGGTEETQYFGPGTRLLVL.

CDR3 bases: TGTGCCAGCACTGGGCAGGGGAGAGATCAGCCCCAGCATTTT. Its protein product is CASTGQGRDQPQHF. The chain has TRBV18 and TRBJ1-5; weak D call: TRBD1 (6 bases). Germline V gene lookup returns CDR1 KGHSH and CDR2 LQKENI. The CDR3 is made up of 14 amino acids. V shed 8 bases and J shed 5 bases, with 16 bases lying between them. Full variable domain (outside the CDR3, taken from reference TRBV18 and TRBJ1-5): NAGVMQNPRHLVRRRGQEARLRCSPMKGHSHVYWYRQLPEEGLKFMVYLQKENIIDESGMPKERFSAEFPKEGPSILRIQQVVRGDSAAYFCASTGQGRDQPQHFGDGTRLSIL.

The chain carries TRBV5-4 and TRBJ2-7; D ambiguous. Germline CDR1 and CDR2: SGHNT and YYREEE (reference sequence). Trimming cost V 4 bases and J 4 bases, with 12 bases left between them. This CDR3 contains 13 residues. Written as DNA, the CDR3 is TGTGCCAGCAGCCTATCCTACTCGTACGAGCAGTACTTC. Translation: CASSLSYSYEQYF.